This T cell receptor beta chain comes out of a study of blood T cell repertoires in COVID-19. This clone appeared a single time. The CDR3 sequence is 16 residues long. The V gene lost 5 bases and the J gene lost 2 bases, with 16 bases spanning the gap. Germline V gene sequence: CDR1 SNHLY, CDR2 FYNNEI. The method was immunoSEQ multiplex PCR; TCRdb's version includes in-frame clones alone and lacks a portion of them. The sample includes 90,000 to 150,000 clones, roughly nine tenths of them seen just once. The sequenced material came from peripheral blood. The clonotype originates from a man in his sixties or seventies with active or convalescent COVID-19. The rearrangement uses TRBV2 and TRBJ1-5, with TRBD1 as a possible D gene (5 bases). The CDR3 nucleotides are TGTGCCAGCAGTCCGACCGGGGGGGTAGGCAATCAGCCCCAGCATTTT. This codes for CASSPTGGVGNQPQHF. Full variable domain (remainder filled in from reference TRBV2 and TRBJ1-5): EPEVTQTPSHQVTQMGQEVILRCVPISNHLYFYWYRQILGQKVEFLVSFYNNEISEKSEIFDDQFSVERPDGSNFTLKIRSTKLEDSAMYFCASSPTGGVGNQPQHFGDGTRLSIL.